This record covers a single T cell receptor beta chain. Its antigen is currently unknown. CDR3 length: 17 residues. With 4 bases removed from V and 2 bases from J, the gap between germline ends came to 19 bases. Germline assignment: CDR1 SGHKS and CDR2 YYEKEE (reference sequence). Assay: immunoSEQ multiplex PCR; the TCRdb copy retains only in-frame clones and omits some. This sample has 130,000 or so clones, with roughly 89% found just once. This sample was included in a study of cytomegalovirus exposure and HLA in healthy donors. Looking at the study overall: The same platform used for the 500 to 850 first-cohort repertoires was also used for the 120 or so validation repertoires, as a later analysis reported.

Study-wide points: In vitro, a few CMV-associated chains proved specific for CMV antigens.

The TCR was taken from a woman in her late teens or twenties in good health and CMV-seronegative. This rearrangement joins TRBV5-5 to TRBJ1-5; D might be TRBD1 (6 bases). The sequenced material came from PBMCs. The chain's CDR3 is CASSPLGGGVGNQPQHF. The CDR3, as DNA: TGTGCCAGCAGCCCCCTCGGGGGGGGCGTGGGCAATCAGCCCCAGCATTTT. Filled out from reference TRBV5-5 and TRBJ1-5, the complete variable domain reads DAGVTQSPTHLIKTRGQQVTLRCSPISGHKSVSWYQQVLGQGPQFIFQYYEKEERGRGNFPDRFSARQFPNYSSELNVNALLLGDSALYLCASSPLGGGVGNQPQHFGDGTRLSIL.